The rows below give T cell receptor beta chains drawn from one sample of a study of blood T cells in healthy people across ages. TCRdb reanalysed the 5' RACE reads using MiXCR and keeps one entry per CDR3 protein. The sample has 650,000 to 700,000 distinct CDR3 sequences, about 50% seen once; the top ten hold 13%. Sequencing input: blood. These receptors were obtained from a woman of 80 years or more in good health. The CDR3 runs from the conserved cysteine through the conserved F or W. Each record gives: D gene, clone size, V gene, J gene, CDR3 protein. A D gene is named only where the DNA matches it firmly. Clone size appears in some rows only: once, few, many, or a class for an expanded clone.

>-|-|TRBV29-1|TRBJ2-7
CSGPGAVGEQYF
>TRBD2|-|TRBV11-3|TRBJ2-1
CASSLGLAGGDYNEQFF
>TRBD1|-|TRBV5-1|TRBJ1-2
CASSKGGIYGYTF
>TRBD1|-|TRBV29-1|TRBJ1-2
CSVVLGQGSGYTF
>-|-|TRBV19|TRBJ2-4
CASSPSSVAKNIQYF
>TRBD2|-|TRBV7-2|TRBJ2-1
CASSLVGTSGGYEQFF
>TRBD1|many|TRBV4-2|TRBJ1-2
CASSQESQGDDGYTF
>-|-|TRBV6-5|TRBJ2-7
CASYSASNYEQYF
>-|few|TRBV3-1|TRBJ1-1
CASSRYREVNTEAFF
>-|-|TRBV5-1|TRBJ1-1
CASSVEQGNTEAFF
>TRBD1|few|TRBV7-6|TRBJ2-7
CASSTGTGATEQYF
>TRBD2|-|TRBV7-9|TRBJ2-1
CASSLALASGYEQFF
>-|many|TRBV5-6|TRBJ1-2
CASSLGTVYGYTF
>-|-|TRBV4-3|TRBJ2-5
CASSQGDTGATQYF
>-|-|TRBV20-1|TRBJ2-5
CSARERGLGTQYF
>-|-|TRBV20-1|TRBJ2-7
CSALQVDDYEQYF
>-|-|TRBV25-1|TRBJ1-2
CASRRANYGYTF
>-|many|TRBV5-6|TRBJ1-2
CASSLGQSPGGYTF
>-|once|TRBV20-1|-
CSASSWPLYEQYF
>-|many|TRBV6-1|TRBJ2-7
CASSGPRELPYEQYF
>-|-|TRBV18|TRBJ2-7
CASSLQTGQYEQYF
>TRBD1|-|TRBV4-1|TRBJ1-2
CASSQVHRGGNYGYTF
>-|many|TRBV7-2|TRBJ1-2
CASSLGQLTNYGYTF
>-|-|TRBV29-1|TRBJ2-1
CSAPAGSGYNEQFF
>-|once|TRBV3-1|TRBJ1-5
CASSQEGPGPQHF
>TRBD1|many|TRBV5-5|TRBJ2-1
CASSFRDRVNEQFF
>-|many|TRBV5-1|TRBJ2-3
CASSLASGKDTQYF
>TRBD1|-|TRBV12-3/TRBV12-4|TRBJ2-5
CASSIGDRGVRRGETQYF
>-|-|TRBV2|TRBJ2-6
CASFGIGANVLTF
>-|few|TRBV6-2/TRBV6-3|TRBJ1-1
CASSYGGGIRTEAFF
>-|-|TRBV10-3|TRBJ2-7
CAIRSQASSYEQYF
>-|-|TRBV6-9|TRBJ2-7
CASSSLRDSPYEQYF
>-|-|TRBV29-1|TRBJ2-1
CSVDGDPSSYNEQFF
>-|many|TRBV2|TRBJ2-7
CASGLLLSYEQYF
>-|-|TRBV15|TRBJ2-1
CATSREYDGDEQFF
>-|few|TRBV29-1|TRBJ2-1
CSVDGGSGWEQFF
>-|many|TRBV12-3/TRBV12-4|TRBJ2-1
CASSFPFKENEQFF
>TRBD1|-|TRBV12-3/TRBV12-4|TRBJ2-5
CASSTGTGRKTQYF
>-|few|TRBV7-2|TRBJ1-5
CASSSMGGGNQPQHF
>-|-|TRBV20-1|TRBJ1-4
CSARGDTNEKLFF
>TRBD2|once|TRBV6-5|TRBJ2-5
CASRTGTSGGTQYF
>-|few|TRBV7-6|TRBJ2-5
CASSLAAGNQETQYF
>-|few|TRBV29-1|TRBJ2-7
CSAAGHSLYEQYF
>-|few|TRBV20-1|TRBJ1-5
CSVRLLSEGSQPQHF
>-|few|TRBV12-3/TRBV12-4|TRBJ1-5
CASSGGQHSNQPQHF
>-|-|TRBV20-1|TRBJ2-3
CSARTPQGFTDTQYF
>TRBD1|-|TRBV28|TRBJ2-7
CASGEGQGLSSYEQYF
>-|many|TRBV9|TRBJ2-2
CASSGQNTGELFF
>-|-|TRBV7-7|TRBJ2-1
CASSPGDFSYNEQFF
>-|-|TRBV4-3|TRBJ1-2
CASSQDPGRARGYTF
>-|-|TRBV27|TRBJ2-5
CASSVRRQETQYF
>-|many|TRBV2|TRBJ2-3
CATRLGTYTDTQYF